These 28 T cell receptor beta chains came from one sample sequenced in a study of cytomegalovirus exposure and HLA in healthy donors. The PCR contained 60 Vbeta and 13 Jbeta primers. Clones were read by immunoSEQ multiplex PCR, and TCRdb kept only the in-frame ones, dropping some. The sample holds about 300,000 clones, 70% to 90% seen once. The sample consisted of PBMCs. The receptor set was obtained from a man in his forties in good health and CMV-seropositive.

This chain joins TRBV4-1 and TRBJ2-1, with 10 bases aligning to TRBD2. The CDR3 runs to 17 residues. Trimming took 3 bases from V and 3 from J; bases not matched to a gene: 8. Germline V gene data show CDR1 as MGHRA and CDR2 as YSYEKL. Here the CDR3 reads CASSQITGTSVYNEQFF. The CDR3 bases are TGCGCCAGCAGCCAGATCACCGGGACTAGCGTCTACAATGAGCAGTTCTTC.

This chain uses TRBV27 with TRBJ1-5, with 9 bases matching TRBD1. In germline, CDR1 is MNHEY, CDR2 SMNVEV (reference sequence). J gave up 2 bases and V 1 base, and 12 bases lay outside the gene matches. This CDR3 has 19 residues. CDR3 DNA sequence: TGTGCCAGCAGTTTATATGGGACAGGGCTTGATGACGGCAATCAGCCCCAGCATTTT. Amino acids: CASSLYGTGLDDGNQPQHF.

Only a few counts were recorded for this clone. The V gene is TRBV5-6, the J gene TRBJ1-5, with a possible D match to TRBD1 (6 bases). The germline CDR1 and CDR2 sequences are SGHDT and YYEEEE. The CDR3 extends over 15 amino acids. V gave up 2 bases and J gave up 2 bases, with 11 bases separating them. The DNA of the CDR3 is TGTGCCAGCAGCTTTTATCCAGGGGGCAATCAGCCCCAGCATTTT. This gives the protein CASSFYPGGNQPQHF.

The sample holds a few counts of this clone. This chain connects TRBV6-5 to TRBJ1-1; the D gene is possibly TRBD1 (6 bases). Germline lookup yields CDR1 MNHEY and CDR2 SVGAGI. Between the trimmed V and J ends, which lost 6 bases and 3 bases, there was a span of 14 bases. The CDR3 is 14 amino acids. The CDR3 DNA reads as TGTGCCAGCAGAGCGGACAGAGCTGACACTGAAGCTTTCTTT. Amino acids: CASRADRADTEAFF.

This clone showed up just a few times. V and J are TRBV4-2 and TRBJ1-1; TRBD1 agrees at 7 bases. CDR3 length: 15 residues. Per the germline V gene, CDR1 is LGHNA and CDR2 is YNFKEQ. Germline trimming cut 7 bases from V and 0 bases from J; bases unmatched to any gene: 8. CDR3 nucleotides: TGTGCCAGCACCCGGACAGGAACCATGAACACTGAAGCTTTCTTT. Its translation: CASTRTGTMNTEAFF.

This chain links TRBV27 with TRBJ2-1; TRBD2 aligns across 11 bases. The CDR3 sequence is 18 residues long. V lost 0 bases, J lost 3 bases, and 7 bases stayed unmatched. Germline CDR1 is MNHEY and CDR2 is SMNVEV (reference sequence). In DNA form, the CDR3 reads TGTGCCAGCAGTTTATCAGGTCTAGCGGGAGGTTACTACAATGAGCAGTTCTTC. It specifies CASSLSGLAGGYYNEQFF.

The chain uses TRBV7-9 and TRBJ2-5, with 7 bases matching TRBD1. Germline V gives CDR1 SEHNR, CDR2 FQNEAQ (reference sequence). The length of the CDR3 is 14 residues. With V trimmed by 0 bases and J by 4 bases, 2 bases remained unmatched. CDR3 in DNA: TGTGCCAGCAGCTTAGCAGGGGGCGGAGAGACCCAGTACTTC. Amino acid sequence: CASSLAGGGETQYF.

This chain links TRBV15 with TRBJ2-2, with 9 bases lining up with TRBD1. The CDR3 spans 17 residues. The V gene's germline CDR1 is LNHNV and CDR2 YYDKDF (reference sequence). The V and J ends lost 0 bases and 5 bases, in that order; junction bases with no gene match: 7. In DNA, the CDR3 is TGTGCCACCAGCAGAGATCTGGGGACAGGGAATACCGGGGAGCTGTTTTTT. Protein: CATSRDLGTGNTGELFF.

This clone was counted once. The chain joins TRBV9 to TRBJ2-3, with 11 bases lining up with TRBD2. The CDR3 has 16 amino acids. The V segment lost 3 bases and the J segment 5 bases; nucleotides outside the gene matches: 8. Germline loops: CDR1 SGDLS, CDR2 YYNGEE. The DNA for the CDR3 is TGTGCCAGCAGCGCCAATAGCGGGAGGGCCGTAGATACGCAGTATTTT. Its protein is CASSANSGRAVDTQYF.

This clone was detected only a few times. The chain recombines TRBV6-6 with TRBJ2-3, with a weak D call TRBD2 (6 bases). This CDR3 is 14 amino acids long. Germline V gene sequence: CDR1 MNHNY, CDR2 SVGAGI (reference sequence). Deletions cut 5 bases from V and 4 bases from J, with 13 bases between. Written as DNA, the CDR3 is TGTGCCAGCAGTACACCGGGACTTTCAGATACGCAGTATTTT. This translates into CASSTPGLSDTQYF.

The genes are TRBV27 and TRBJ2-7; 7 positions match TRBD1. This CDR3 has 15 residues. Per germline, CDR1 MNHEY and CDR2 SMNVEV (reference sequence). The V and J ends lost 0 bases and 0 bases, in that order; junction bases with no gene match: 2. CDR3 amino acids: CASSLSGQLSYEQYF. CDR3 nucleotides: TGTGCCAGCAGTTTATCGGGACAGCTCTCCTACGAGCAGTACTTC.

The chain uses TRBV7-6 and TRBJ1-2; 8 bases map to TRBD1. V shed 5 bases and J 4 bases; nucleotides not matched to a gene: 6. Looked up from germline, CDR1 is SGHVS and CDR2 is FNYEAQ. There are 14 residues in the CDR3. The CDR3 sequence is CASSPDRGGYGYTF. As DNA, the CDR3 is TGTGCCAGCAGCCCAGACAGGGGAGGCTATGGCTACACCTTC.

This chain joins TRBV5-1 and TRBJ1-5, with 7 bases that match TRBD1. Germline CDR1 reads SGHRS; CDR2 reads YFSETQ. CDR3 length: 15 amino acids. The V segment lost 1 base and the J segment 7 bases; nucleotides outside the gene matches: 8. In nucleotides, the CDR3 is TGCGCCAGCAGCTTGTCAGACAGGGTTGGGCAGCCCCAGCATTTT. Translation: CASSLSDRVGQPQHF.

V usage is TRBV6-5 and J usage is TRBJ2-7, with 8 bases aligning to TRBD2. Trimming cost V 4 bases and J 0 bases; bases outside gene matches: 5. The CDR3 contains 15 residues. Germline CDR1 MNHEY, CDR2 SVGAGI. The CDR3 is CASSFSSGSSYEQYF. CDR3 sequence (DNA): TGTGCCAGCAGTTTTTCTAGCGGGTCCTCCTACGAGCAGTACTTC.

The rearrangement uses TRBV5-1 and TRBJ2-4; 7 positions agree with TRBD1. V lost 0 bases to trimming and J lost 4 bases; unmatched junction nucleotides: 4. Germline assignment: CDR1 SGHRS and CDR2 YFSETQ. The length of the CDR3 is 15 residues. Written as DNA, the CDR3 is TGCGCCAGCAGCTTGGGAGGGGGCGGAAAAAACATTCAGTACTTC. Translating it yields CASSLGGGGKNIQYF.

The chain is built from TRBV27 and TRBJ2-1; perhaps TRBD1 as D (6 bases). The CDR3 runs to 16 residues. V shed 0 bases and J shed 3 bases, with 12 bases lying between them. Germline-derived CDR1 and CDR2 are MNHEY and SMNVEV (reference sequence). The CDR3 bases are TGTGCCAGCAGTTTATCGAATCTCAGGGGCTACAATGAGCAGTTCTTC. It encodes CASSLSNLRGYNEQFF.

This chain links TRBV29-1 with TRBJ2-7; the match to TRBD2 covers 10 bases. CDR3 length equals 13 residues. The V segment lost 4 bases and the J segment 5 bases; nucleotides outside the gene matches: 5. Germline-derived CDR1 and CDR2 are SQVTM and ANQGSEA. As DNA, the CDR3 is TGCAGCGTTGGTCTAGCGGGAGTACACGAGCAGTACTTC. It encodes CSVGLAGVHEQYF.

The chain combines TRBV19 with TRBJ2-2; D unclear. This CDR3 is built from 13 residues. With 3 bases removed from V and 6 bases from J, the gap between germline ends came to 8 bases. The germline V gene encodes CDR1 LNHDA and CDR2 SQIVND (reference sequence). The CDR3 DNA follows: TGTGCCAGTAGTATCTCGGGTGCCGGGGAGCTGTTTTTT. As protein: CASSISGAGELFF.

This clone has a single count. The CDR3 DNA reads TGCAGCGTTCCTGGACAGGCGGGCTATGGCTACACCTTC. Protein sequence: CSVPGQAGYGYTF. V is TRBV29-1 and J is TRBJ1-2; 7 bases align to TRBD1. The CDR3 extends over 13 amino acids. After removal of 5 bases from V and 4 bases from J, the junction contained 7 bases not matched to a gene. Germline V gene data show CDR1 as SQVTM and CDR2 as ANQGSEA.

This chain uses TRBV5-1 with TRBJ2-5; the D is unclear. Between the trimmed V and J ends, which lost 3 bases and 0 bases, there was a span of 3 bases. The CDR3 runs 12 residues. CDR1 SGHRS and CDR2 YFSETQ come from the germline V gene. The CDR3 bases are TGCGCCAGCAGCTCGTACCAAGAGACCCAGTACTTC. As protein: CASSSYQETQYF. Full variable domain (outside the CDR3, taken from reference TRBV5-1 and TRBJ2-5): KAGVTQTPRYLIKTRGQQVTLSCSPISGHRSVSWYQQTPGQGLQFLFEYFSETQRNKGNFPGRFSGRQFSNSRSEMNVSTLELGDSALYLCASSSYQETQYFGPGTRLLVL.

For the CDR3, the DNA is TGTGCCAGCAGCCGACAGGGAAACGAGCAGTACTTC. Translating gives CASSRQGNEQYF. V gene TRBV6-5 combines with J gene TRBJ2-7; 7 bases fit TRBD1. Germline V lookup: CDR1 MNHEY, CDR2 SVGAGI. Trimming took 6 bases from V and 5 from J; bases not matched to a gene: 4. The CDR3 loop spans 12 amino acids.

Written as DNA, the CDR3 is TGCGCCAGCAGCTCGGGACAGGGAAATCAGCCCCAGCATTTT. This encodes CASSSGQGNQPQHF. The chain has TRBV5-1 and TRBJ1-5; 9 nucleotides align to TRBD1. From germline, CDR1 is SGHRS and CDR2 YFSETQ. With 3 bases clipped from V and 4 bases from J, the junction kept 2 bases outside the gene matches. The CDR3 spans 14 residues.

The chain has TRBV28 and TRBJ1-4; D possibly corresponds to TRBD1 (5 bases). V lost 4 bases and J lost 8, with 14 bases in between. Germline CDR1 reads MDHEN; CDR2 reads SYDVKM. CDR3 length: 14 amino acids. CDR3 protein: CASSSGQGGEKLFF. CDR3 DNA: TGTGCCAGCAGTTCAGGGCAGGGAGGCGAAAAACTGTTTTTT.

The chain links TRBV6-5 to TRBJ2-1; possibly TRBD2 for D (6 bases). V was clipped by 7 bases and J by 12 bases, with 13 bases between them. CDR3 size: 11 residues. The germline V gene encodes CDR1 MNHEY and CDR2 SVGAGI. The CDR3 DNA sequence: TGTGCCAGCACCTTCGGGAGTGGGCAGTTCTTC. This codes for CASTFGSGQFF.

As regards this clone: An end of the junction differs from the germline gene, which may be a read error. The chain combines TRBV18 with TRBJ2-7, with 9 positions matching TRBD1. Germline V gene data show CDR1 as KGHSH and CDR2 as LQKENI. The CDR3 covers 13 residues. The CDR3 spells CASSPQGADEQYF. The CDR3 nucleotides read TGTGCCAGCTCGCCACAGGGGGCGGACGAGCAGTACTTC.

The gene calls are TRBV7-9 and TRBJ1-5; TRBD1 is a possible D gene (5 bases). The germline V gene encodes CDR1 SEHNR and CDR2 FQNEAQ (reference sequence). Between the trimmed V and J ends, which lost 1 base and 4 bases, there was a span of 17 bases. The length of the CDR3 is 17 residues. The DNA for the CDR3 is TGTGCCAGCAGCTTAGTGGGCGGGGGGTCATGGAATCAGCCCCAGCATTTT. This codes for CASSLVGGGSWNQPQHF.

The chain carries TRBV7-9 and TRBJ1-1, with a tentative D call TRBD1 (5 bases). The V gene lost 11 bases and the J gene lost 0 bases, with 19 bases spanning the gap. Looked up from germline, CDR1 is SEHNR and CDR2 is FQNEAQ (reference sequence). This CDR3 contains 15 residues. This chain's CDR3 is CAAIIGAGMNTEAFF. The CDR3 coding sequence is TGTGCCGCAATCATTGGGGCGGGAATGAACACTGAAGCTTTCTTT. The full variable domain, its missing parts supplied by reference TRBV7-9 and TRBJ1-1, is DTGVSQNPRHKITKRGQNVTFRCDPISEHNRLYWYRQTLGQGPEFLTYFQNEAQLEKSRLLSDRFSAERPKGSFSTLEIQRTEQGDSAMYLCAAIIGAGMNTEAFFGQGTRLTVV.

The chain joins TRBV2 to TRBJ2-2; 10 bases map to TRBD2. V trimming: 11 bases; J trimming: 4 bases; junction bases outside the gene matches: 22. In germline, CDR1 is SNHLY, CDR2 FYNNEI. The CDR3 runs to 19 residues. Here the CDR3 reads CAVRSGASGRARGTGELFF. For the CDR3, the DNA is TGTGCCGTCCGGAGCGGTGCTAGCGGGAGAGCCCGTGGCACCGGGGAGCTGTTTTTT.